The present T cell receptor beta chain was sequenced within a study of blood T cell repertoires in COVID-19. In the study overall: Material from acute and convalescent COVID-19 was sourced from the United States, Italy and Spain.

In the study's own analysis: Reference gene primer amplification gave nucleated cell count estimates. Libraries were prepared by immunoSEQ multiplex PCR; TCRdb keeps only in-frame clonotypes and omits some of them. V and J calls and clone size follow that table, whereas D and trimming were derived from the DNA. This sample has 110,000 to 150,000 clones, with roughly 88% found just once. The V segment lost 2 bases and the J segment 2 bases; nucleotides outside the gene matches: 8. The CDR3 length is 16 residues. Germline CDR1 KGHSH, CDR2 LQKENI. The sample was peripheral blood. The chain has TRBV18 and TRBJ2-7; 8 nucleotides line up with TRBD1. The clonotype comes from a man aged 55 to 70 with active or convalescent COVID-19. The CDR3 region has the DNA TGTGCCAGCTCACCAGGAGTGGGGACAGGCGCCTACGAGCAGTACTTC. Amino acids: CASSPGVGTGAYEQYF.